This T cell receptor beta chain was recorded in a study of blood T cell repertoires in COVID-19. Study context: Researchers got acute and convalescent COVID-19 samples from the United States, Italy and Spain.

Original methodology: Estimates of nucleated cell counts were drawn from the amplification of reference gene primers. The protocol was immunoSEQ multiplex PCR, while the TCRdb copy is restricted to in-frame clones and leaves out a portion. The V and J calls and clone size come from that table; D and trimming were worked out from the DNA. The table shows around 300,000 clones, with roughly 85% occurring only once. Germline CDR1 is SNHLY and CDR2 is FYNNEI. The V segment lost 6 bases and the J segment 2 bases; nucleotides outside the gene matches: 8. The CDR3 is 16 amino acids. The specimen sequenced was peripheral blood. This TCR was recovered from a woman between 70 and 85 years old with acute or convalescent COVID-19. V usage is TRBV2 and J usage is TRBJ2-3, with TRBD2 identical over 10 bases. The CDR3 spells CASRFIAGGATDTQYF. Here the CDR3 DNA reads TGTGCCAGCAGGTTCATAGCGGGGGGCGCCACAGATACGCAGTATTTT.